What follows are 10 T cell receptor beta chains derived from one specimen sequenced in a study of T cell responses to AZD1222 COVID-19 vaccine. The protocol was immunoSEQ multiplex PCR, while the TCRdb copy is restricted to in-frame clones and leaves out a portion. The table shows about 140,000 clones, with about 90% occurring only once. The material sequenced was peripheral blood, taken 28 days after the second dose of the MenACWY control vaccine. The source is an adult who received the MenACWY meningococcal vaccine as a control.

The J gene is TRBJ2-7, the V gene TRBV5-1, with D perhaps given as TRBD1 or TRBD2 (6 bases each). There are 15 residues in the CDR3. The germline V and J ends were trimmed by 0 bases and 2 bases, with 12 bases remaining between them. Germline V CDR1 and CDR2: SGHRS, YFSETQ. This CDR3 reads CASSLASGATYEQYF. Here the CDR3 DNA reads TGCGCCAGCAGCTTGGCCTCGGGGGCCACCTACGAGCAGTACTTC. The full variable domain, completed using reference TRBV5-1 and TRBJ2-7, is KAGVTQTPRYLIKTRGQQVTLSCSPISGHRSVSWYQQTPGQGLQFLFEYFSETQRNKGNFPGRFSGRQFSNSRSEMNVSTLELGDSALYLCASSLASGATYEQYFGPGTRLTVT.

The chain links TRBV19 to TRBJ1-5; 8 nucleotides line up with TRBD1. J was trimmed by 3 bases and V by 5 bases; bases with no gene match: 6. Germline CDR1 LNHDA, CDR2 SQIVND (reference sequence). This CDR3 has 15 amino acids. In nucleotides, the CDR3 is TGTGCCAGTAGTTATGGACAGGGTCACAATCAGCCCCAGCATTTT. This translates into CASSYGQGHNQPQHF.

The chain recombines TRBV7-9 with TRBJ2-5; D gene ambiguous. Germline CDR1 SEHNR, CDR2 FQNEAQ (reference sequence). Trimming took off 7 bases at V and 5 bases at J, with 14 bases between the two ends. The CDR3 consists of 13 residues. Here the CDR3 DNA reads TGTGCCAGCACCCGCGGCCGTTTGGAGACCCAGTACTTC. This gives the protein CASTRGRLETQYF.

The genes are TRBV4-3 and TRBJ1-4; the D gene is possibly TRBD1 (5 bases). Germline V CDR1 and CDR2: LGHNA, YSLEER. The CDR3 has 16 residues. The V end was cut by 0 bases, the J end by 0 bases, with 8 bases between. CDR3 coding DNA: TGCGCCAGCAGCCAAGATTGGGGCCCAACTAATGAAAAACTGTTTTTT. It yields the protein CASSQDWGPTNEKLFF.

The V and J genes are TRBV27 and TRBJ2-2, with TRBD2 matching over 8 bases. CDR3 size: 15 residues. V shed 8 bases and J 6 bases; nucleotides not matched to a gene: 11. CDR1 and CDR2 (germline): MNHEY, SMNVEV (reference sequence). The CDR3 protein is CASGLGTSLSGELFF. The CDR3 nucleotides read TGTGCCAGCGGTCTTGGGACTAGTCTATCCGGGGAGCTGTTTTTT.

V and J are TRBV28 and TRBJ2-7; D unclear. Trimming stripped 5 bases from V and 3 bases from J, with 5 bases between. CDR1 MDHEN and CDR2 SYDVKM come from the germline V gene. This CDR3 is built from 11 residues. CDR3 sequence reads: CASSMNYEQYF. As DNA, the CDR3 is TGTGCCAGCAGTATGAACTACGAGCAGTACTTC.

The chain employs TRBV7-2 and TRBJ1-5, with D perhaps TRBD1 (5 bases). This CDR3 is built from 15 residues. The V end was cut by 3 bases, the J end by 1 base, with 10 bases between. From germline, CDR1 is SGHTA and CDR2 FQGNSA. The CDR3 DNA sequence: TGTGCCAGCAGCTTTGGGACGGACAGCAATCAGCCCCAGCATTTT. The encoded protein is CASSFGTDSNQPQHF.

In this sample, this clone turned up once. V gene TRBV6-5 combines with J gene TRBJ1-5; the match to TRBD1 covers 9 bases. In germline, CDR1 is MNHEY, CDR2 SVGAGI. The V segment lost 6 bases and the J segment 5 bases; nucleotides outside the gene matches: 8. The CDR3 spans 15 residues. CDR3 bases: TGTGCCAGCAGCCCAGGGGGACAGGGCTATCAGCCCCAGCATTTT. Encoded protein: CASSPGGQGYQPQHF.

This chain uses TRBV7-6 with TRBJ2-2, with D tentatively TRBD1 (6 bases). Trimming took off 4 bases at V and 4 bases at J, with 16 bases between the two ends. Germline CDR1 SGHVS, CDR2 FNYEAQ. This CDR3 spans 16 amino acids. DNA of the CDR3: TGTGCCAGCAGCTCAAGAGGTACAGGGCCCACCGGGGAGCTGTTTTTT. It is translated as CASSSRGTGPTGELFF.

In this sample, this clone turned up a few times. The chain recombines TRBV24-1 with TRBJ2-1; 8 bases agree with TRBD2. CDR1 and CDR2 (germline): KGHDR, SFDVKD. The CDR3 sequence is 16 residues long. With V trimmed by 4 bases and J by 3 bases, 7 bases remained unmatched. CDR3 region: CATSDPSGGLYNEQFF. The DNA for the CDR3 is TGTGCCACCAGTGACCCGAGCGGGGGCCTCTACAATGAGCAGTTCTTC.